One sample yielded the 18 T cell receptor beta chains listed below, sequenced in a study of T cell responses to AZD1222 COVID-19 vaccine. The repertoire was sequenced with immunoSEQ multiplex PCR; TCRdb's copy has only in-frame clones and lacks some. The table has 150,000 to 170,000 clones, around 90% seen once. Specimen: peripheral blood, collected on day 0 of AZD1222 vaccination. All receptors derive from an adult in good health.

The chain combines TRBV18 with TRBJ2-5; a possible D gene is TRBD2 (6 bases). The V gene's germline CDR1 is KGHSH and CDR2 LQKENI. V was cut by 0 bases and J by 7 bases, with 12 bases left in between. This CDR3 is 14 amino acids long. CDR3 protein: CASSPPMEGGTQYF. CDR3 bases: TGTGCCAGCTCACCACCGATGGAGGGAGGGACCCAGTACTTC.

This clone was observed a single time. Only one base separates this from a far larger clonotype, so it likely reflects a read error. In the same sample, other DNA sequences code for this CDR3. The DNA of the CDR3 is TGTGCCAGCAGCCCCTCCTACGAGCAGTACTTC. Protein product: CASSPSYEQYF. This chain links TRBV7-2 with TRBJ2-7; D unresolved. CDR3 length: 11 amino acids. The germline CDR1 and CDR2 sequences are SGHTA and FQGNSA. Between the trimmed V and J ends, which lost 5 bases and 0 bases, there was a span of 2 bases.

This chain joins TRBV2 and TRBJ2-7; D possibly uses TRBD1 or TRBD2 (5 bases each). Germline V CDR1 and CDR2: SNHLY, FYNNEI. Trimming cost V 2 bases and J 6 bases, with 17 bases left between them. CDR3 length equals 15 residues. CDR3: CASSETFSGTSEQYF. The CDR3 bases are TGTGCCAGCAGTGAAACATTTTCAGGGACGAGCGAGCAGTACTTC.

To note about this clone: The same CDR3 is also encoded by other DNA sequences in this sample. This rearrangement joins TRBV28 to TRBJ1-2, with D possibly TRBD1 on 5 matching bases. Germline V gene sequence: CDR1 MDHEN, CDR2 SYDVKM. Trimming left V 5 bases short and J 4 bases short, with 8 bases between. The CDR3 has 12 residues. CDR3 coding DNA: TGTGCCAGCAGTCCGCAGGGCTATGGCTACACCTTC. The encoded protein is CASSPQGYGYTF.

The V call is TRBV7-2, the J call TRBJ1-2, with 9 bases that match TRBD1. CDR3 size: 15 residues. Germline V lookup: CDR1 SGHTA, CDR2 FQGNSA. The V segment lost 5 bases and the J segment 4 bases; nucleotides outside the gene matches: 8. CDR3 region: CASSAGTGIGYGYTF. In DNA form, the CDR3 reads TGTGCCAGCAGCGCTGGGACAGGGATAGGCTATGGCTACACCTTC.

The chain recombines TRBV6-6 with TRBJ1-1; 9 bases agree with TRBD1. The germline CDR1 and CDR2 sequences are MNHNY and SVGAGI (reference sequence). J gave up 0 bases and V 6 bases, and 8 bases lay outside the gene matches. This CDR3 region has 16 residues. CDR3 sequence reads: CASRSGDRAMNTEAFF. DNA for the CDR3: TGTGCCAGCAGGTCCGGGGACAGGGCTATGAACACTGAAGCTTTCTTT.

The chain links TRBV3-1 (or the pseudogene TRBV3-2) to TRBJ1-1; the match to TRBD1 covers 8 bases. Germline V gives CDR1 LGHDT, CDR2 YNNKEL (reference sequence). The V and J ends lost 7 bases and 0 bases, in that order; junction bases with no gene match: 4. The CDR3 consists of 14 residues. The CDR3 DNA follows: TGTGCCAGCATCGGGACAGGATTGAACACTGAAGCTTTCTTT. This codes for CASIGTGLNTEAFF.

The chain is built from TRBV3-1 (or the pseudogene TRBV3-2) and TRBJ1-2; no clear D. The CDR3 is 14 residues long. Germline V CDR1 and CDR2: LGHDT, YNNKEL (reference sequence). V lost 1 base, J lost 5 bases, and 11 bases lay in between. The CDR3 sequence: CASSQGLTLYGYTF. The CDR3 DNA reads as TGTGCCAGCAGCCAAGGATTAACCCTATATGGCTACACCTTC.

The chain has TRBV18 and TRBJ2-1; D may be TRBD2 (5 bases). In germline, CDR1 is KGHSH, CDR2 LQKENI. CDR3 length: 14 residues. V dropped 2 bases and J dropped 5 bases, with 10 bases sitting between them. The DNA of the CDR3 is TGTGCCAGCTCACCAGTGACTACAAACAATGAGCAGTTCTTC. Protein product: CASSPVTTNNEQFF.

This sequence joins TRBV9 and TRBJ2-1; 11 positions match TRBD2. The CDR3 runs 14 residues. Trimming at V came to 3 bases and at J to 6 bases, leaving 2 bases not matched to a gene. CDR1 is SGDLS, CDR2 YYNGEE, per germline. CDR3 bases: TGTGCCAGCAGCGCGGGACTAGCGGCCAATGAGCAGTTCTTC. Protein sequence: CASSAGLAANEQFF.

Turning to this clone: Additional DNA sequences in this sample encode the identical CDR3. V is TRBV7-3 and J is TRBJ2-3; 9 bases fit TRBD1. CDR3 length: 14 amino acids. Germline V gene lookup returns CDR1 SGHTA and CDR2 FQGTGA. V shed 5 bases, J shed 4 bases, and the junction held 4 bases outside the gene matches. This CDR3 is CASSPGQGPDTQYF. DNA of the CDR3: TGTGCCAGCAGCCCCGGACAGGGGCCAGATACGCAGTATTTT.

V gene TRBV28 combines with J gene TRBJ2-7; D call uncertain. V was shortened by 10 bases and J by 3 bases, with 10 bases between the two germline ends. This CDR3 contains 11 residues. CDR1 MDHEN and CDR2 SYDVKM come from the germline V gene. In nucleotides, the CDR3 is TGTGCCACCTCCTTAGTCTACGAGCAGTACTTC. Protein: CATSLVYEQYF.

This clone was seen just once. The CDR3 DNA sequence: TGTGCCAGCAGCCAGGTGACAGGGGGCGGAGGCTACACCTTC. This sequence encodes CASSQVTGGGGYTF. The rearrangement joins TRBV6-5 to TRBJ1-2; 10 bases are a match to TRBD1. The germline V gene encodes CDR1 MNHEY and CDR2 SVGAGI. The V segment lost 6 bases and the J segment 8 bases; nucleotides outside the gene matches: 9. CDR3 length: 14 amino acids.

The CDR3 is CASSPHRDINQPQHF. CDR3 nucleotide sequence: TGTGCCAGCAGCCCACACCGGGACATCAATCAGCCCCAGCATTTT. This chain links TRBV21-1 with TRBJ1-5; the table's D call of TRBD1 was not tested on the DNA. TRBV21-1 is flagged as a pseudogene. The CDR3 is 15 residues long.

V usage is TRBV4-3 and J usage is TRBJ1-2, with D unclear. CDR3 length: 16 residues. The germline CDR1 and CDR2 sequences are LGHNA and YSLEER. Trimming removed 0 bases at V and 4 bases at J, with 15 bases between. In DNA, the CDR3 is TGCGCCAGCAGCCAAGATCTTGGTATTTCAGCCTATGGCTACACCTTC. Translated, it gives CASSQDLGISAYGYTF.

V usage is TRBV27 and J usage is TRBJ1-2; a possible D gene is TRBD1 (5 bases). Between the trimmed V and J ends, which lost 4 bases and 3 bases, there was a span of 15 bases. CDR3 length: 15 amino acids. The germline gives CDR1 MNHEY, CDR2 SMNVEV (reference sequence). The CDR3 sequence: CASSSLQGGDYGYTF. The CDR3 nucleotides read TGTGCCAGCAGTTCCCTCCAGGGTGGTGACTATGGCTACACCTTC.

Turning to this clone: The same CDR3 can be traced to other DNA sequences in this sample. This sequence joins TRBV6-5 and TRBJ2-7; D is undetermined. The CDR3 runs 11 residues. Germline V gene sequence: CDR1 MNHEY, CDR2 SVGAGI. Between the trimmed V and J ends, which lost 6 bases and 4 bases, there was a span of 7 bases. The DNA for the CDR3 is TGTGCCAGCAGCTCCCTTTACGAGCAGTACTTC. This translates into CASSSLYEQYF.

The chain recombines TRBV27 with TRBJ1-6, with 8 bases aligning to TRBD1. Germline trimming cut 1 base from V and 7 bases from J; bases unmatched to any gene: 0. This CDR3 comprises 14 residues. Germline V lookup: CDR1 MNHEY, CDR2 SMNVEV (reference sequence). The CDR3 region is CASSLYRGNSPLHF. DNA for the CDR3: TGTGCCAGCAGTTTATACAGGGGGAATTCACCCCTCCACTTT.